This T cell receptor (beta chain) stems from a study of control samples from healthy donors and cancer patients. The method was immunoSEQ multiplex PCR; TCRdb's version includes in-frame clones alone and lacks a portion of them. The sample consists of 200,000 or so clones, just under 95% of them appearing once. The CDR3 has 15 amino acids. Germline values: CDR1 LNHDA, CDR2 SQIVND (reference sequence). The trim removed 6 bases at V and 0 bases at J, leaving 7 bases unmatched. The chain has TRBV19 and TRBJ2-7, with TRBD2 identical over 8 bases. Sequencing was done on a sample of blood. The receptor's source is a man aged 45-65 years in good health. The CDR3: CASSRAGAPSYEQYV. The CDR3 DNA reads TGTGCCAGTAGCCGAGCGGGGGCCCCCTCCTACGAGCAGTACGTC.